This T cell receptor (beta chain) came from a study of cytomegalovirus exposure and HLA in healthy donors. Primers for the PCR totalled 60 Vbeta and 13 Jbeta. The protocol was immunoSEQ multiplex PCR, while the TCRdb copy is restricted to in-frame clones and leaves out a portion. The profile shows 160,000 or so clones, about 85% of them singletons. The clonotype was recovered from a man aged 50-60 years in good health and CMV-seropositive. Material for sequencing was PBMCs.

In DNA form, the CDR3 reads TGTGCCAGCAGCTCGGACGGGATACGATCCTACGAGCAGTACTTC. Residues: CASSSDGIRSYEQYF. The J gene is TRBJ2-5, the V gene TRBV5-6; a weak D match, TRBD2 (5 bases). The J call may be faulty, since TRBJ2-7 better matches the DNA end. The CDR3 consists of 15 residues. Germline V lookup: CDR1 SGHDT, CDR2 YYEEEE.